Each of the 16 T cell receptor beta chains below was sequenced from the same sample in a study of T cell repertoires in cytomegalovirus infection. MiXCR, applied by TCRdb to the reads, yields one record per CDR3 protein. The table records more than 650,000 distinct CDR3 sequences, roughly 35% of them present only once. Material for sequencing was PBMCs. These receptor sequences come from a human donor in good health (CMV status not recorded). Some clones in this sample may be carry-over from other donors' samples.

This clonotype was seen a handful of times. The chain has TRBV7-9 and TRBJ2-1; TRBD2 matches at 7 bases. The length of the CDR3 is 17 residues. Trimming cost V 7 bases and J 2 bases; bases outside gene matches: 14. The germline gives CDR1 SEHNR, CDR2 FQNEAQ (reference sequence). The CDR3 sequence is CASKQSGGSPPYNEQFF. The CDR3, as DNA: TGTGCCAGCAAGCAGTCGGGCGGGAGCCCCCCCTACAATGAGCAGTTCTTC. The whole variable domain, filled in from reference TRBV7-9 and TRBJ2-1, reads DTGVSQNPRHKITKRGQNVTFRCDPISEHNRLYWYRQTLGQGPEFLTYFQNEAQLEKSRLLSDRFSAERPKGSFSTLEIQRTEQGDSAMYLCASKQSGGSPPYNEQFFGPGTRLTVL.

This clonotype came up a few times. Germline and junction disagree at one end, which may indicate a read error. V gene TRBV5-3 combines with J gene TRBJ2-5, with a weak D call TRBD2 (5 bases). TRBV5-3 qualifies as an ORF whose function is uncertain. The CDR3 spans 13 residues. CDR3 amino acids: CASSFWREETQYF. In nucleotides, the CDR3 is TGTGCCAGCAGCTTTTGGCGGGAAGAGACCCAGTACTTC.

This clonotype has ten or more counts. The chain recombines TRBV7-9 with TRBJ1-5; D unclear. The CDR3 sequence is 12 residues long. CDR1 is SEHNR, CDR2 FQNEAQ, per germline (reference sequence). Trimming took 6 bases from V and 3 from J, leaving 6 bases between them. Here the CDR3 reads CASRLDNQPQHF. CDR3 DNA: TGTGCCAGCAGACTGGACAATCAGCCCCAGCATTTT.

This clonotype was detected a few times. The chain uses TRBV2 and TRBJ1-1, with D possibly TRBD1 on 6 matching bases. There are 14 residues in the CDR3. Trimming removed 5 bases from V and 1 base from J, with 11 bases in between. Germline CDR1 and CDR2: SNHLY and FYNNEI. The CDR3 is CASSPGDPNTEAFF. CDR3 in DNA: TGTGCCAGCAGTCCAGGGGATCCGAACACTGAAGCTTTCTTT.

This clonotype was found many times. V is TRBV7-8 and J is TRBJ2-7; the D gene is possibly TRBD2 (6 bases). V was trimmed by 0 bases and J by 0 bases, leaving 9 bases between them. Germline V gene lookup returns CDR1 SGHVS and CDR2 FQNEAQ. This CDR3 region has 15 residues. CDR3 residues: CASSLAPGGSYEQYF. CDR3 DNA: TGTGCCAGCAGCTTAGCCCCCGGGGGCTCCTACGAGCAGTACTTC.

This chain joins TRBV20-1 and TRBJ2-3; 10 bases are a match to TRBD2. CDR3 length: 17 amino acids. V trimming: 1 base; J trimming: 4 bases; junction bases outside the gene matches: 11. CDR1 is DFQATT and CDR2 is SNEGSKA in the germline V gene (reference sequence). The CDR3 sequence is CSARGGLLAGSPDTQYF. CDR3 nucleotides: TGCAGTGCTAGAGGAGGGCTACTAGCGGGAAGTCCAGATACGCAGTATTTT.

The rearrangement links TRBV4-1 to TRBJ2-7; D may correspond to TRBD1 or TRBD2 (5 bases each). There are 15 residues in the CDR3. Germline assignment: CDR1 MGHRA and CDR2 YSYEKL. The germline V and J ends were trimmed by 4 bases and 0 bases, with 13 bases remaining between them. The CDR3 sequence: CASSLGEGTSYEQYF. The CDR3 DNA reads TGCGCCAGCAGCCTCGGAGAGGGGACCTCCTACGAGCAGTACTTC.

This clonotype appeared a single time. Lacking the conserved final phenylalanine or tryptophan, this CDR3 likely reflects a read error. The chain uses TRBV2 and TRBJ1-1, with D hard to call. Looked up from germline, CDR1 is SNHLY and CDR2 is FYNNEI. The CDR3 runs 13 residues. V was clipped by 4 bases and J by 7 bases, with 13 bases between them. The CDR3 loop is CASSAMFDGEAFL. The CDR3 coding sequence is TGTGCCAGCAGTGCTATGTTCGACGGTGAAGCTTTCTTG.

V is TRBV18 and J is TRBJ1-1, with D possibly matching TRBD1 (6 bases). The CDR3 loop spans 16 amino acids. Germline values: CDR1 KGHSH, CDR2 LQKENI. Between the trimmed V and J ends, which lost 4 bases and 1 base, there was a span of 16 bases. This CDR3 is CASSQNVRGTNTEAFF. DNA for the CDR3: TGTGCCAGCTCACAGAACGTCAGGGGTACGAACACTGAAGCTTTCTTT.

This clonotype has a single count. This may be a read error, as it is one base from a much larger clone. J is TRBJ1-1 and V is TRBV7-8, with D perhaps matching TRBD1 (5 bases). CDR1 and CDR2 from the germline V gene are SGHVS and FQNEAQ. The CDR3 contains 16 residues. The CDR3 reads CASRKWAGTINTDAFF. The DNA for the CDR3 is TGTGCCAGCAGAAAATGGGCAGGGACCATCAACACTGACGCTTTCTTT.

The chain joins TRBV5-1 to TRBJ2-7; D is unresolved. CDR1 is SGHRS, CDR2 YFSETQ, per germline. The CDR3 loop spans 17 amino acids. Trimming removed 1 base at V and 1 base at J, with 18 bases between. As DNA, the CDR3 is TGCGCCAGCAGCTTGTCCCCGAGTCTGGTAGGGTCCTACGAGCAGTACTTC. Translating it yields CASSLSPSLVGSYEQYF.

The chain employs TRBV24-1 and TRBJ2-3; D is uncertain. Germline V gene data show CDR1 as KGHDR and CDR2 as SFDVKD. Trimming left V 4 bases short and J 0 bases short, with 10 bases between. This CDR3 spans 15 amino acids. The CDR3, as DNA: TGTGCCACCAGTGACCCCCGTGACAGCACAGATACGCAGTATTTT. As protein: CATSDPRDSTDTQYF.

This clonotype occurred a few times. This chain joins TRBV19 and TRBJ2-5; 10 bases are shared with TRBD1. CDR3 length: 13 residues. V lost 9 bases to trimming and J lost 5 bases; unmatched junction nucleotides: 6. Germline-derived CDR1 and CDR2 are LNHDA and SQIVND (reference sequence). CDR3 loop: CASWDRGMETQYF. The CDR3 coding sequence is TGTGCCAGCTGGGACAGGGGAATGGAGACCCAGTACTTC. Looking up the rest from reference TRBV19 and TRBJ2-5 gives the full variable domain: DGGITQSPKYLFRKEGQNVTLSCEQNLNHDAMYWYRQDPGQGLRLIYYSQIVNDFQKGDIAEGYSVSREKKESFPLTVTSAQKNPTAFYLCASWDRGMETQYFGPGTRLLVL.

The genes are TRBV29-1 and TRBJ2-2, with D possibly being TRBD1 (5 bases). Trimming removed 4 bases at V and 7 bases at J, with 7 bases between. CDR1 SQVTM and CDR2 ANQGSEA come from the germline V gene. The CDR3 is 11 residues long. Written as DNA, the CDR3 is TGCAGCGTTGGGCAGGGCGGGGAGCTGTTTTTT. Its protein product is CSVGQGGELFF.

This clonotype showed up many times. This rearrangement joins TRBV6-5 to TRBJ2-7; 12 nucleotides agree with TRBD2. The CDR3 sequence is 15 residues long. V gave up 3 bases and J gave up 4 bases; unmatched junction bases: 4. CDR1 MNHEY and CDR2 SVGAGI come from the germline V gene. The CDR3 nucleotides are TGTGCCAGCAGTTATTGGACTAGCGGGATATACGAGCAGTACTTC. Translating gives CASSYWTSGIYEQYF.

A few counts support this clonotype. The chain links TRBV27 to TRBJ1-2, with 10 bases matching TRBD1. This CDR3 has 17 amino acids. V lost 5 bases, J lost 1 base, and 10 bases stayed unmatched. Germline CDR1 MNHEY, CDR2 SMNVEV (reference sequence). CDR3 in amino acids: CASSPRTGGDFNYGYTF. CDR3 coding DNA: TGTGCCAGCAGTCCTCGGACAGGGGGTGATTTTAACTATGGCTACACCTTC.